This T cell receptor (beta chain) came from a study of blood T cells in healthy people across ages. Remarks on this clonotype: Its specificity is not known.

V was clipped by 0 bases and J by 5 bases, with 10 bases between them. The CDR3 is 14 residues long. The study's findings and limits: Roughly linearly, TCR beta diversity per million T cells fell as age increased.

Together with a sample-barcoded 5' primer, a J-beta primer mix was included in a second PCR lasting about 7 to 12 cycles. Every cDNA was tagged by a template-switch adaptor with 12 random nucleotides. TCRdb re-derived calls from the 5' RACE reads in MiXCR, one entry per CDR3 protein. The repertoire holds 550,000 to 650,000 distinct CDR3 sequences, with around a quarter as singletons. Another study also made use of these data, one on T cells of mothers and their children.

The chain has TRBV12-3 or TRBV12-4 and TRBJ2-5; no clear D gene. Sequencing used blood. This receptor was taken from a boy between 2 and 10 years old in good health. The CDR3 loop reads CASSLAQAVETQYF. In nucleotides, the CDR3 is TGTGCCAGCAGTTTAGCCCAGGCAGTGGAGACCCAGTACTTC.